The 15 T cell receptor beta chains below come from one sample, sequenced in a study of blood T cell repertoires in COVID-19. Repertoires were generated with immunoSEQ multiplex PCR, while TCRdb's copy carries only in-frame clones and drops some. The repertoire consists of roughly 120,000 clones, with roughly nine tenths occurring once and the leading ten covering around 4.8%. Sequenced: peripheral blood. The receptors derive from a human donor in a cohort sampled during active COVID-19.

This clone has a single count. The chain is built from TRBV11-2 and TRBJ2-1; 11 bases are shared with TRBD2. J gave up 4 bases and V 5 bases, and 7 bases lay outside the gene matches. CDR3 length: 16 amino acids. Looked up from germline, CDR1 is SGHAT and CDR2 is FQNNGV. This CDR3 is CASSLMTSGVYNEQFF. In DNA form, the CDR3 reads TGTGCCAGCAGCCTTATGACTAGCGGGGTTTACAATGAGCAGTTCTTC.

This chain links TRBV3-1 (or the pseudogene TRBV3-2) with TRBJ1-2, with D uncertain. The CDR3 loop spans 14 amino acids. Deletions cut 2 bases from V and 0 bases from J, with 7 bases between. Germline V lookup: CDR1 LGHDT, CDR2 YNNKEL (reference sequence). CDR3 amino acids: CASSQQVTNYGYTF. The DNA of the CDR3 is TGTGCCAGCAGCCAACAGGTGACTAACTATGGCTACACCTTC.

A note on this clone: Other DNA sequences in this specimen translate into the identical CDR3. For the CDR3, the DNA is TGTGCCAGCAGCTTAGGGGCGACCACTGAAGCTTTCTTT. Its translation is CASSLGATTEAFF. J is TRBJ1-1 and V is TRBV7-3; D might be TRBD1 (5 bases). V shed 2 bases and J shed 4 bases, with 8 bases lying between them. The CDR3 spans 13 residues. Germline loops: CDR1 SGHTA, CDR2 FQGTGA.

This clone appeared a few times. The V call is TRBV27, the J call TRBJ1-2; D unresolved. Per germline, CDR1 MNHEY and CDR2 SMNVEV (reference sequence). V gave up 5 bases and J gave up 5 bases, with 15 bases separating them. There are 14 residues in the CDR3. The CDR3 DNA reads TGTGCCAGCAGTCCGAAGTCGGCAGGATATGGCTACACCTTC. Amino acid sequence: CASSPKSAGYGYTF.

J is TRBJ1-1 and V is TRBV2, with TRBD1 identical over 7 bases. The ends lost 6 bases at V and 0 bases at J; junction bases unmatched: 4. There are 14 residues in the CDR3. Germline CDR1 reads SNHLY; CDR2 reads FYNNEI. The CDR3 loop is CASSRDRVNTEAFF. The CDR3 DNA reads as TGTGCCAGCAGCCGGGACAGAGTGAACACTGAAGCTTTCTTT.

The gene calls are TRBV5-4 and TRBJ2-2, with 10 bases aligning to TRBD1. V gave up 4 bases and J gave up 7 bases; unmatched junction bases: 4. The CDR3 extends over 14 amino acids. Germline assignment: CDR1 SGHNT and CDR2 YYREEE (reference sequence). CDR3 in amino acids: CASSPGQGSGELFF. Written as DNA, the CDR3 is TGTGCCAGCAGCCCGGGACAGGGGAGCGGGGAGCTGTTTTTT.

The rearrangement links TRBV11-1 to TRBJ2-1; D is undetermined. Germline assignment: CDR1 SGHAT and CDR2 FQDESV (reference sequence). Trimming shortened V by 1 base and J by 4 bases, and 8 bases separated the two germline ends. The CDR3 spans 14 residues. CDR3 coding DNA: TGTGCCAGCAGCTTAGGAAGGAGATACAATGAGCAGTTCTTC. This gives the protein CASSLGRRYNEQFF.

This clone was observed once. The chain is built from TRBV28 and TRBJ1-5; TRBD1 agrees at 7 bases. V gave up 2 bases and J gave up 6 bases; unmatched junction bases: 10. Per the germline V gene, CDR1 is MDHEN and CDR2 is SYDVKM. The CDR3 covers 16 residues. CDR3 sequence reads: CASSLMATRDSQPQHF. CDR3 coding DNA: TGTGCCAGCAGTTTAATGGCAACCCGGGACAGTCAGCCCCAGCATTTT.

This clone was seen a single time. The chain combines TRBV18 with TRBJ2-7; no clear D. Per germline, CDR1 KGHSH and CDR2 LQKENI. The CDR3 loop spans 13 amino acids. V lost 2 bases to trimming and J lost 4 bases, with 9 bases between them. The CDR3 DNA sequence: TGTGCCAGCTCACCAGTACAGCCTTACGAGCAGTACTTC. Its protein is CASSPVQPYEQYF.

The chain links TRBV2 to TRBJ1-4; D may be TRBD1 (6 bases). V dropped 6 bases and J dropped 5 bases, with 10 bases sitting between them. CDR1 and CDR2 from the germline V gene are SNHLY and FYNNEI. This CDR3 region has 13 residues. In DNA, the CDR3 is TGTGCCAGCAGACCTCAGGGGAATGAAAAACTGTTTTTT. Protein sequence: CASRPQGNEKLFF.

V and J are TRBV7-9 and TRBJ2-5, with 9 bases matching TRBD2. The CDR3 totals 15 residues. From germline, CDR1 is SEHNR and CDR2 FQNEAQ (reference sequence). V trimming: 1 base; J trimming: 2 bases; junction bases outside the gene matches: 2. The CDR3 bases are TGTGCCAGCAGCTTAGGGCTAGCGGGGCAAGAGACCCAGTACTTC. Residues: CASSLGLAGQETQYF.

The chain is built from TRBV3-1 (or the pseudogene TRBV3-2) and TRBJ2-2, with D possibly TRBD2 on 7 matching bases. Germline values: CDR1 LGHDT, CDR2 YNNKEL (reference sequence). The V end lost 5 bases, the J end lost 4 bases, and 14 bases lay between the germline ends. The CDR3 is made up of 15 amino acids. The CDR3 bases are TGTGCCAGCAGCTTAGGGGGGGCCCGCACCGGGGAGCTGTTTTTT. This codes for CASSLGGARTGELFF.

The chain is built from TRBV6-5 and TRBJ1-2, with 8 bases aligning to TRBD1. The CDR3 is made up of 13 amino acids. Trimming took 6 bases from V and 6 from J; bases not matched to a gene: 6. Germline lookup yields CDR1 MNHEY and CDR2 SVGAGI. Here the CDR3 reads CASRLTGGDGYTF. CDR3 sequence (DNA): TGTGCCAGCAGGTTAACAGGGGGTGATGGCTACACCTTC.

The rearrangement joins TRBV18 to TRBJ1-1, with D maybe TRBD1 (5 bases). The V end lost 6 bases, the J end lost 1 base, and 12 bases lay between the germline ends. The CDR3 is 14 residues long. Germline lookup yields CDR1 KGHSH and CDR2 LQKENI. DNA of the CDR3: TGTGCCAGCTCTCGTAATCAGGGGAACACTGAAGCTTTCTTT. Translating it yields CASSRNQGNTEAFF. Full variable domain (missing parts from reference TRBV18 and TRBJ1-1): NAGVMQNPRHLVRRRGQEARLRCSPMKGHSHVYWYRQLPEEGLKFMVYLQKENIIDESGMPKERFSAEFPKEGPSILRIQQVVRGDSAAYFCASSRNQGNTEAFFGQGTRLTVV.

V usage is TRBV7-9 and J usage is TRBJ2-1; D is perhaps TRBD2 (6 bases). Germline V gene lookup returns CDR1 SEHNR and CDR2 FQNEAQ (reference sequence). The CDR3 runs 14 residues. Trimming removed 5 bases at V and 4 bases at J, with 12 bases between. The CDR3 DNA is TGTGCCAGCAGCGTAGTAGCGGATTACAATGAGCAGTTCTTC. Translation gives CASSVVADYNEQFF.